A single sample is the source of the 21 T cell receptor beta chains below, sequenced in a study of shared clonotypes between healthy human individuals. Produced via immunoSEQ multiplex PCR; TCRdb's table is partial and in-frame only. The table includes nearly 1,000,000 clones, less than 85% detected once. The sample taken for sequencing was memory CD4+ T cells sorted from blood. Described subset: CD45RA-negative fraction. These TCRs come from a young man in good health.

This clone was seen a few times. This CDR3 reads CASSAASDNYEQYF. CDR3 nucleotide sequence: TGTGCCAGCAGCGCCGCCTCTGACAATTACGAGCAGTACTTC. The chain employs TRBV9 and TRBJ2-7; D not resolved. This CDR3 is built from 14 residues. Trimming left V 3 bases short and J 4 bases short, with 14 bases between. Germline V gives CDR1 SGDLS, CDR2 YYNGEE.

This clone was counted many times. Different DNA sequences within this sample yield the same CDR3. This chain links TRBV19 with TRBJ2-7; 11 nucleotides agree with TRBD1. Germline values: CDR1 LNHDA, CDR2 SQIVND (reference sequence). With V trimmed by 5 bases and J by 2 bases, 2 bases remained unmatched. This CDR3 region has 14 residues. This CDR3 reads CASSRTGGPYEQYF. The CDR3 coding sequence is TGTGCCAGTAGTCGGACAGGGGGCCCCTACGAGCAGTACTTC. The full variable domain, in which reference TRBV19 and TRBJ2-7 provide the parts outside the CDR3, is DGGITQSPKYLFRKEGQNVTLSCEQNLNHDAMYWYRQDPGQGLRLIYYSQIVNDFQKGDIAEGYSVSREKKESFPLTVTSAQKNPTAFYLCASSRTGGPYEQYFGPGTRLTVT.

The CDR3 protein is CASGANTGELFF. The CDR3 nucleotides are TGTGCAAGTGGTGCGAACACCGGGGAGCTGTTTTTT. The J gene is TRBJ2-2, the V gene TRBV12-2. TRBV12-2 is deemed a pseudogene. The CDR3 is 12 residues long.

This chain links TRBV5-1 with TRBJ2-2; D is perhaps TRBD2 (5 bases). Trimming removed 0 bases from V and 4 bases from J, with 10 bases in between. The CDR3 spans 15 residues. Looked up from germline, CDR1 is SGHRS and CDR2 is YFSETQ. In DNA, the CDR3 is TGCGCCAGCAGCTTGGTCCGGGGTGGCACCGGGGAGCTGTTTTTT. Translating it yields CASSLVRGGTGELFF.

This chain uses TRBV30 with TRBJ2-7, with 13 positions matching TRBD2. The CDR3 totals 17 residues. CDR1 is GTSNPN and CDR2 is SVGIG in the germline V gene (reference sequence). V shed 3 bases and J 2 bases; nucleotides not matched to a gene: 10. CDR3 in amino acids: CAWRGGKLAGGTYEQYF. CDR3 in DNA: TGTGCCTGGAGGGGGGGAAAACTAGCGGGAGGGACCTACGAGCAGTACTTC. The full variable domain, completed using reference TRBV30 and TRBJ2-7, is SQTIHQWPATLVQPVGSPLSLECTVEGTSNPNLYWYRQAAGRGLQLLFYSVGIGQISSEVPQNLSASRPQDRQFILSSKKLLLSDSGFYLCAWRGGKLAGGTYEQYFGPGTRLTVT.

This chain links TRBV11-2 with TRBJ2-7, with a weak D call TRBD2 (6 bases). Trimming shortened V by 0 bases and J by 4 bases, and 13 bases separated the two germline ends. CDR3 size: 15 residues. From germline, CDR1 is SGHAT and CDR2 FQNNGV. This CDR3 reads CASSLEVGGSYEQYF. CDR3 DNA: TGTGCCAGCAGCTTAGAGGTTGGGGGGTCTTACGAGCAGTACTTC. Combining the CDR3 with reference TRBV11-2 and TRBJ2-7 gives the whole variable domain EAGVAQSPRYKIIEKRQSVAFWCNPISGHATLYWYQQILGQGPKLLIQFQNNGVVDDSQLPKDRFSAERLKGVDSTLKIQPAKLEDSAVYLCASSLEVGGSYEQYFGPGTRLTVT.

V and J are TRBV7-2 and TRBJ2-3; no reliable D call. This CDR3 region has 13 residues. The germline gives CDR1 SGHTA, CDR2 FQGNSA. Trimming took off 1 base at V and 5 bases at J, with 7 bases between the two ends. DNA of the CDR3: TGTGCCAGCAGCTTAGTAGGGTTAGATACGCAGTATTTT. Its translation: CASSLVGLDTQYF.

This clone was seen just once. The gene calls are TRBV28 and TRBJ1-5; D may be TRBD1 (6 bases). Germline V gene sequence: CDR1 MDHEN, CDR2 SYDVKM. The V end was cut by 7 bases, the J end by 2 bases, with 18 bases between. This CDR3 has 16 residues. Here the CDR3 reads CASTSPGALGNQPQHF. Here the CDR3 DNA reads TGTGCCAGCACCTCTCCAGGGGCCCTGGGCAATCAGCCCCAGCATTTT.

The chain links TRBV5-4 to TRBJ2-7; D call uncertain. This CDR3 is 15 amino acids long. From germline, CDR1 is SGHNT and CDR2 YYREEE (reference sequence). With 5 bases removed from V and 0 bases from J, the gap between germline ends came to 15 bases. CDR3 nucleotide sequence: TGTGCCAGCAGTTTAACCGACTCCTACTCCTACGAGCAGTACTTC. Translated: CASSLTDSYSYEQYF.

Here the CDR3 DNA reads TGTGCCAGCAGTGCTAGCGGACTGCGCTACGAGCAGTACTTC. Translated, it gives CASSASGLRYEQYF. The chain joins TRBV6-6 to TRBJ2-7; 7 bases fit TRBD2. The germline CDR1 and CDR2 sequences are MNHNY and SVGAGI (reference sequence). The V and J ends lost 5 bases and 3 bases, in that order; junction bases with no gene match: 7. The CDR3 is 14 residues long.

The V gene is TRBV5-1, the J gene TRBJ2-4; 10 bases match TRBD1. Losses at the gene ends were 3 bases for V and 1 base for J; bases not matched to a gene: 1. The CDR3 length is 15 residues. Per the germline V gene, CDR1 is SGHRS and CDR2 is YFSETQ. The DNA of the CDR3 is TGCGCCAGCAGCTCGGGACAGGGGGCCAAAAACATTCAGTACTTC. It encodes CASSSGQGAKNIQYF.

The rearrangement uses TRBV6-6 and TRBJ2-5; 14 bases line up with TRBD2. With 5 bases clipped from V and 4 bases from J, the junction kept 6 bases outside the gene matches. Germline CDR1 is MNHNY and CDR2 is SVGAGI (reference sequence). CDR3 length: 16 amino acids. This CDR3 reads CASSLGTSGSGETQYF. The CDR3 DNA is TGTGCCAGCAGTCTAGGGACTAGCGGGAGTGGAGAGACCCAGTACTTC.

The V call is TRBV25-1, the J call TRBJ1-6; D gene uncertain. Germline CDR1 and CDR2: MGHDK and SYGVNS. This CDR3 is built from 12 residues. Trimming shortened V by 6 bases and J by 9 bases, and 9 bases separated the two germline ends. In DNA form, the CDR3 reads TGTGCCAGCAGACAAGAGAGTTCACCCCTCCACTTT. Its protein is CASRQESSPLHF.

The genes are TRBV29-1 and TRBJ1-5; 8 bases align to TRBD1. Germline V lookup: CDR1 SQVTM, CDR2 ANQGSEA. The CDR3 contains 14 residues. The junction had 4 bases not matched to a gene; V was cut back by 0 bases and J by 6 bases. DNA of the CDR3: TGCAGCGTTGAAGAATCAGGGGGCGGTCAGCCCCAGCATTTT. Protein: CSVEESGGGQPQHF.

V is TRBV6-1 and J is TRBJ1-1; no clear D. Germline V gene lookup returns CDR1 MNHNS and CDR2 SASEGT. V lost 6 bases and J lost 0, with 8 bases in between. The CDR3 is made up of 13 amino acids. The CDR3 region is CASSVSMNTEAFF. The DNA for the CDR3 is TGTGCCAGCAGCGTCAGCATGAACACTGAAGCTTTCTTT.

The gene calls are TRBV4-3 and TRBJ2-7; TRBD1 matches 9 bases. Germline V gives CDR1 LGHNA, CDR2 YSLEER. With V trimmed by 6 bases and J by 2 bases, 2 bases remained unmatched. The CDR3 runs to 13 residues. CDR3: CASSRDRAYEQYF. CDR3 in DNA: TGCGCCAGCAGTCGGGACAGGGCCTACGAGCAGTACTTC.

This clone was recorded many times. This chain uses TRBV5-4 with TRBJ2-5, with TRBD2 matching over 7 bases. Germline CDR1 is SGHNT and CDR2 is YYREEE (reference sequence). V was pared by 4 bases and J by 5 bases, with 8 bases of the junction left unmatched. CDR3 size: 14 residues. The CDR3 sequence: CASSGYGLGETQYF. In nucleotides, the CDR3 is TGTGCCAGCAGCGGGTACGGACTAGGGGAGACCCAGTACTTC.

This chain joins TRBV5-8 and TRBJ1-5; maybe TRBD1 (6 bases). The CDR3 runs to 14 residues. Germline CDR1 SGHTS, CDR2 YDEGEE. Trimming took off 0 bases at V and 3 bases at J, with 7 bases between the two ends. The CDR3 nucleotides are TGTGCCAGCAGCTTGGGACAGGTCAATCAGCCCCAGCATTTT. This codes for CASSLGQVNQPQHF.

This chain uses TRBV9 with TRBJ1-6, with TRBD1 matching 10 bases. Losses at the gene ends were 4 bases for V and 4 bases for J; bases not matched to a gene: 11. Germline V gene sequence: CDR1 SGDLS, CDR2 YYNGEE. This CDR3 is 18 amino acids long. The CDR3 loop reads CASSPMGTGDEYNSPLHF. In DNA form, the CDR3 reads TGTGCCAGCAGCCCCATGGGGACAGGGGATGAGTATAATTCACCCCTCCACTTT. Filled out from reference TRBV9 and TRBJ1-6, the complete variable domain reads DSGVTQTPKHLITATGQRVTLRCSPRSGDLSVYWYQQSLDQGLQFLIQYYNGEERAKGNILERFSAQQFPDLHSELNLSSLELGDSALYFCASSPMGTGDEYNSPLHFGNGTRLTVT.

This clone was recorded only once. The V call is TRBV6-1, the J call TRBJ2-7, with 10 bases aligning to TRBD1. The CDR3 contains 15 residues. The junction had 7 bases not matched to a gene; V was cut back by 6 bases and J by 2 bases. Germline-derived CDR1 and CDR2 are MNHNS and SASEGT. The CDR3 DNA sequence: TGTGCCAGCAGCAGCCGGGACAGGGGTGCCTACGAGCAGTACTTC. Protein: CASSSRDRGAYEQYF.

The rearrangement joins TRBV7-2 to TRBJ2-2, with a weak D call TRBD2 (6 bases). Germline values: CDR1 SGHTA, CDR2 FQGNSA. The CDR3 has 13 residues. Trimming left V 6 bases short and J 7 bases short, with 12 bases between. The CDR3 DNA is TGTGCCAGCAGAGGACTATCGATCGGGGAGCTGTTTTTT. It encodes CASRGLSIGELFF.